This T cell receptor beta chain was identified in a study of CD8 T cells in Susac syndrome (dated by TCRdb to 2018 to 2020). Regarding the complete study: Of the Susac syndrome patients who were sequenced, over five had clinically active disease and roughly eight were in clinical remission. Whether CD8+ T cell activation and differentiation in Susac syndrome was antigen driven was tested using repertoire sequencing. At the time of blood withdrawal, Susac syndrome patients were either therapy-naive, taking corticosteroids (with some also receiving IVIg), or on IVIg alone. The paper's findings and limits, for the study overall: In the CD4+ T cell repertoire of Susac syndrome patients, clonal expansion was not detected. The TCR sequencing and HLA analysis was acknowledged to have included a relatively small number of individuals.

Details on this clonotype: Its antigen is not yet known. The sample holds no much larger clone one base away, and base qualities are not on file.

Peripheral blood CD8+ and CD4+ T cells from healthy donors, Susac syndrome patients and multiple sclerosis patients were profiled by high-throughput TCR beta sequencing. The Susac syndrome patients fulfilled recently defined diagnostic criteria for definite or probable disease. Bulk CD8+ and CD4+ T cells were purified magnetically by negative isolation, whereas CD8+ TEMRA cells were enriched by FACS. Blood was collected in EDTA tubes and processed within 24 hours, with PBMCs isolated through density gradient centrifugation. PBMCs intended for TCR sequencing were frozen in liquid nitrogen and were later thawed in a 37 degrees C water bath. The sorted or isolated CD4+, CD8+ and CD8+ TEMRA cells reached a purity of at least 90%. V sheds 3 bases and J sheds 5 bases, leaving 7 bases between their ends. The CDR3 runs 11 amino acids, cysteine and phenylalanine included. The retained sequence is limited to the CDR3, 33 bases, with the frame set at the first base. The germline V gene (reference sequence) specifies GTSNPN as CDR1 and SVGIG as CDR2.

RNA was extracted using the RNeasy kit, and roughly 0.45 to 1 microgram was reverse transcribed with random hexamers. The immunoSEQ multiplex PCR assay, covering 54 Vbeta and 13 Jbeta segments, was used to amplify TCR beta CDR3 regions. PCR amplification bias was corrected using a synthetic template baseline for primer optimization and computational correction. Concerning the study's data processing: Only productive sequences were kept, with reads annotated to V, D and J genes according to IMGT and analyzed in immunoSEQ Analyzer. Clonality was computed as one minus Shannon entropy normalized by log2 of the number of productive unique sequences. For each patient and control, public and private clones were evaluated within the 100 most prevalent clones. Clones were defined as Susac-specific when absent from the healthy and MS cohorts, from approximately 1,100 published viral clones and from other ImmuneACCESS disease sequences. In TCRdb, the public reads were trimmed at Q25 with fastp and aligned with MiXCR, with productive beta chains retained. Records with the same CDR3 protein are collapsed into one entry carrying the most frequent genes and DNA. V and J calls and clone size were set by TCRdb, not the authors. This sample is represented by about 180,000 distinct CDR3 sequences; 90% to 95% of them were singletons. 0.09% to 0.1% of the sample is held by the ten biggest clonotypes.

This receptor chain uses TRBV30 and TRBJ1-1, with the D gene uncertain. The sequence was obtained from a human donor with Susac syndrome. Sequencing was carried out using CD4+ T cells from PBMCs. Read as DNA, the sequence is TGTGCCTGGAGACGGGCAACTGAAGCTTTCTTT. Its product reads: CAWRRATEAFF.